These 2 T cell receptor beta chains originate from one sample sequenced in a study of T-cell memory formation after mild COVID-19. Via MiXCR, TCRdb re-called the 5' RACE reads, giving one row per CDR3 protein. The profile covers approximately 500,000 distinct CDR3 sequences, with 25% appearing a single time and approximately 12% taken by the ten largest. Sequenced sample: PBMCs or a T cell subset sorted from them (not recorded which). The receptor source for this set is an adult woman who had mild COVID-19 (a few samples of this study predate the infection). Cell type and time point are not known.

The chain uses TRBV4-2 and TRBJ2-1, with 10 bases fitting TRBD2. Germline V CDR1 and CDR2: LGHNA, YNFKEQ. With 1 base clipped from V and 0 bases from J, the junction kept 3 bases outside the gene matches. This CDR3 has 17 residues. The CDR3, as DNA: TGTGCCAGCAGCCAAGGGTCTAGCGGGAGCTCCTACAATGAGCAGTTCTTC. Translated: CASSQGSSGSSYNEQFF.

The rearrangement joins TRBV6-1 to TRBJ2-7; either TRBD1 or TRBD2 may supply D (5 bases each). The germline CDR1 and CDR2 sequences are MNHNS and SASEGT. This CDR3 has 15 amino acids. V lost 5 bases to trimming and J lost 2 bases, with 16 bases between them. The CDR3 protein is CASSQQGPGTYEQYF. The CDR3 bases are TGTGCCAGCAGTCAGCAGGGTCCGGGGACCTACGAGCAGTACTTC.